Presented here are 15 T cell receptor beta chains from one specimen sequenced in a study of radiotherapy plus CTLA-4 blockade in lung cancer. Clones were sequenced by immunoSEQ multiplex PCR, and TCRdb holds only the in-frame ones, with some missing. The top ten hold 6.9% of the sample, which has 95,000 to 150,000 clones, about 90% seen once. The material was peripheral blood, obtained from a patient treated with radiotherapy plus ipilimumab. Every receptor here comes from a human donor with non-small cell lung cancer that progressed on radiotherapy plus ipilimumab.

This chain links TRBV5-4 with TRBJ2-7; D is unclear. Trimming took off 0 bases at V and 0 bases at J, with 10 bases between the two ends. The CDR3 is 15 amino acids. Germline-derived CDR1 and CDR2 are SGHNT and YYREEE (reference sequence). Here the CDR3 DNA reads TGTGCCAGCAGCTTGGAATCGGGTCCCTCCTACGAGCAGTACTTC. It specifies CASSLESGPSYEQYF.

The V call is TRBV4-1, the J call TRBJ2-1; no clear D gene. The CDR3 has 14 residues. Germline V gene data show CDR1 as MGHRA and CDR2 as YSYEKL. With 4 bases removed from V and 1 base from J, the gap between germline ends came to 8 bases. The DNA of the CDR3 is TGCGCCAGCAGCCTCATGGCTTCCTACAATGAGCAGTTCTTC. Amino acid sequence: CASSLMASYNEQFF.

The V and J genes are TRBV2 and TRBJ2-5; D tentatively reads TRBD1 or TRBD2 (5 bases each). V was clipped by 7 bases and J by 9 bases, with 24 bases between them. CDR1 is SNHLY and CDR2 is FYNNEI in the germline V gene. The CDR3 runs 15 residues. This chain's CDR3 is CASKSGTEVIRAQYF. CDR3 bases: TGTGCCAGCAAATCAGGGACGGAGGTCATTAGGGCCCAGTACTTC.

J is TRBJ2-5 and V is TRBV2, with unresolved D. CDR1 is SNHLY, CDR2 FYNNEI, per germline. The CDR3 contains 13 residues. Trimming stripped 4 bases from V and 0 bases from J, with 6 bases between. In DNA form, the CDR3 reads TGTGCCAGCAGTGGATCTGACCAAGAGACCCAGTACTTC. It codes for CASSGSDQETQYF.

This clone is a singleton in its sample. V usage is TRBV29-1 and J usage is TRBJ1-2; D call uncertain. The CDR3 has 13 residues. Germline-derived CDR1 and CDR2 are SQVTM and ANQGSEA. Trimming removed 7 bases at V and 0 bases at J, with 12 bases between. In DNA form, the CDR3 reads TGCAGCGCCCCCGGACTGTCTAACTATGGCTACACCTTC. It encodes CSAPGLSNYGYTF.

The chain employs TRBV5-1 and TRBJ1-2; 7 nucleotides match TRBD1. Looked up from germline, CDR1 is SGHRS and CDR2 is YFSETQ. The CDR3 is 13 amino acids. Trimming cost V 4 bases and J 2 bases; bases outside gene matches: 2. This chain's CDR3 is CASSLGQNYGYTF. The DNA of the CDR3 is TGCGCCAGCAGCCTGGGACAGAACTATGGCTACACCTTC.

CDR3 bases: TGTGCCAGCAGTCCTCCTAATGAAAAACTGTTTTTT. This gives the protein CASSPPNEKLFF. The chain couples TRBV28 to TRBJ1-4; the D is unclear. V was trimmed by 5 bases and J by 3 bases, leaving 4 bases between them. The CDR3 extends over 12 amino acids. In germline, CDR1 is MDHEN, CDR2 SYDVKM. Combining the CDR3 with reference TRBV28 and TRBJ1-4 gives the whole variable domain DVKVTQSSRYLVKRTGEKVFLECVQDMDHENMFWYRQDPGLGLRLIYFSYDVKMKEKGDIPEGYSVSREKKERFSLILESASTNQTSMYLCASSPPNEKLFFGSGTQLSVL.

This chain links TRBV19 with TRBJ2-1; no clear D gene. V was trimmed by 3 bases and J by 0 bases, leaving 3 bases between them. The CDR3 length is 13 residues. Germline CDR1 and CDR2: LNHDA and SQIVND (reference sequence). The DNA for the CDR3 is TGTGCCAGTAGTATTAGCTCCTACAATGAGCAGTTCTTC. This gives the protein CASSISSYNEQFF.

This rearrangement joins TRBV30 to TRBJ2-5; no clear D. Germline-derived CDR1 and CDR2 are GTSNPN and SVGIG (reference sequence). Trimming pared 0 bases from V and 5 bases from J, leaving 4 bases between. The CDR3 consists of 11 residues. In DNA, the CDR3 is TGTGCCTGGAGTGTTGCTGAGACCCAGTACTTC. Translation gives CAWSVAETQYF. Drawing the rest from reference TRBV30 and TRBJ2-5, the complete variable domain is SQTIHQWPATLVQPVGSPLSLECTVEGTSNPNLYWYRQAAGRGLQLLFYSVGIGQISSEVPQNLSASRPQDRQFILSSKKLLLSDSGFYLCAWSVAETQYFGPGTRLLVL.

This clone occurred a few times. This chain joins TRBV7-3 and TRBJ2-3; D not certain. CDR1 and CDR2 from the germline V gene are SGHTA and FQGTGA. CDR3 length equals 12 residues. Trimming took 3 bases from V and 6 from J, leaving 7 bases between them. The CDR3 DNA reads TGTGCCAGCAGCTTGGAAGGGGATACGCAGTATTTT. Translated: CASSLEGDTQYF.

A remark on this clone: The same CDR3 can be traced to other DNA sequences in this sample. The V and J genes are TRBV5-1 and TRBJ2-1, with 8 nucleotides matching TRBD2. V shed 0 bases, J shed 6 bases, and the junction held 8 bases outside the gene matches. CDR1 and CDR2 from the germline V gene are SGHRS and YFSETQ. This CDR3 is 16 amino acids long. The CDR3 coding sequence is TGCGCCAGCAGCTTGGCCCCCAGCGGGAGTCTCAATGAGCAGTTCTTC. This sequence encodes CASSLAPSGSLNEQFF.

This rearrangement joins TRBV5-1 to TRBJ2-1, with 12 nucleotides matching TRBD2. V lost 3 bases and J lost 9; bases outside the gene matches: 7. The CDR3 contains 15 residues. Germline CDR1 reads SGHRS; CDR2 reads YFSETQ. The DNA of the CDR3 is TGCGCCAGCAGCTGGGCGACTAGCGGGAGAACTGAGCAGTTCTTC. Amino acids: CASSWATSGRTEQFF.

The rearrangement links TRBV6-4 to TRBJ1-1; 7 bases are shared with TRBD1. This CDR3 is built from 17 residues. Germline V CDR1 and CDR2: MRHNA, SNTAGT. V dropped 4 bases and J dropped 4; count of bases not matched to a gene: 15. The chain's CDR3 is CASSAAPLRQGGTEAFF. The CDR3 bases are TGTGCCAGCAGTGCCGCGCCTCTTAGACAGGGTGGCACTGAAGCTTTCTTT.

J is TRBJ2-3 and V is TRBV29-1; TRBD1 matches 9 bases. V was pared by 0 bases and J by 2 bases, with 6 bases of the junction left unmatched. The CDR3 runs 16 residues. Germline V gene lookup returns CDR1 SQVTM and CDR2 ANQGSEA. This CDR3 is CSVEDWRQGVTDTQYF. The DNA of the CDR3 is TGCAGCGTTGAAGATTGGAGACAGGGGGTCACAGATACGCAGTATTTT.

Details on this clone: Sequence at one end of the junction differs from germline and may be a read error. The gene calls are TRBV7-7 and TRBJ1-1; possible D gene TRBD1, 6 bases. The CDR3 length is 22 residues. Germline V CDR1 and CDR2: SSHAT, FNYEAQ (reference sequence). CDR3 DNA sequence: TGTGCTAGCAGCTTAGAGGAGAGAAGGGGGGGCTGGCCTGTAGGGACGAACACTGAAGCTTTCTTT. Translation gives CASSLEERRGGWPVGTNTEAFF.